Sequencing of this T cell receptor (beta chain) was carried out in a study of early T cells in non-severe SARS-CoV-2 infection. This clonotype was recorded many times. Attachment of unique molecular identifiers to individual cDNA molecules was performed. TCRdb re-analysed the 5' RACE reads in MiXCR, keeping a single row per CDR3 protein. This table holds about 26,000 distinct CDR3 sequences, roughly 4.2% found once. Trimming removed 1 base from V and 7 bases from J, with 12 bases in between. The CDR3 totals 14 residues. Germline assignment: CDR1 SGHDT and CDR2 YYEEEE. The sequenced sample consisted of whole blood. This chain joins TRBV5-6 and TRBJ1-5; D remains ambiguous. This clonotype was sampled from an adult who was a healthcare worker with PCR-confirmed SARS-CoV-2 infection or an uninfected control (not recorded which). CDR3 in DNA: TGTGCCAGCAGCTTGTGGACCGTAGCCCAGCCCCAGCATTTT. Its translation is CASSLWTVAQPQHF. The entire variable domain, with the rest obtained from reference TRBV5-6 and TRBJ1-5, is as follows: DAGVTQSPTHLIKTRGQQVTLRCSPKSGHDTVSWYQQALGQGPQFIFQYYEEEERQRGNFPDRFSGHQFPNYSSELNVNALLLGDSALYLCASSLWTVAQPQHFGDGTRLSIL.